A single sample gave rise to the 30 T cell receptor beta chains below, sequenced in a study of regulatory T cells in long-lasting Graves disease. With iRepertoire HTBI primers and Arm-PCR of CDR3 regions, TCR beta libraries were built. TCRdb reprocessed the multiplex PCR reads via MiXCR and lists one record per CDR3 protein. The sample contains 350,000 to 450,000 distinct CDR3 sequences, 21% of which appear only once. Specified time point: persistent/refractory GD, antithyroid drugs over 5 years with positive TRAb. RNA isolated from PBMCs was used to make the TCR library. The source material was peripheral blood mononuclear cells (PBMCs), sampled when the disease was refractory, from a patient treated with antithyroid drugs. These receptors all stem from a female donor with Graves disease.

Notes on this clonotype: Possible read error: a much larger clone is one base away. The J gene is TRBJ2-2, the V gene TRBV5-5, with 10 bases aligning to TRBD2. Germline CDR1 SGHKS, CDR2 YYEKEE (reference sequence). The CDR3 runs to 15 residues. Here the CDR3 reads CASSFSTSGTGELVF. CDR3 nucleotide sequence: TGTGCCAGCAGCTTCTCTACTAGCGGGACGGGGGAGCTGGTTTTT.

This clonotype was seen ten or more times. The chain links TRBV28 to TRBJ1-4, with D perhaps matching TRBD1 (6 bases). This CDR3 comprises 15 residues. V lost 2 bases and J lost 7, with 14 bases in between. Germline values: CDR1 MDHEN, CDR2 SYDVKM. In DNA, the CDR3 is TGTGCCAGCAGTTTAAATCGGGCAGGGGTTGAAAAACTGTTTTTT. Translated, it gives CASSLNRAGVEKLFF. Full variable domain (remainder filled in from reference TRBV28 and TRBJ1-4): DVKVTQSSRYLVKRTGEKVFLECVQDMDHENMFWYRQDPGLGLRLIYFSYDVKMKEKGDIPEGYSVSREKKERFSLILESASTNQTSMYLCASSLNRAGVEKLFFGSGTQLSVL.

This clonotype has a handful of counts. It may be a read error: a sequence one base away is much more abundant. V gene TRBV7-6 combines with J gene TRBJ2-2; the D is unclear. The V and J ends lost 4 bases and 4 bases respectively, with 7 bases between them. The CDR3 runs 13 residues. Germline loops: CDR1 SGHVS, CDR2 FNYEAQ. CDR3 coding DNA: TGTGCCAGCAGCTCACAGAGCACCGGGGAGCTGTTTTTT. As protein: CASSSQSTGELFF.

The chain joins TRBV2 to TRBJ2-5; 8 nucleotides line up with TRBD2. J was trimmed by 3 bases and V by 4 bases; bases with no gene match: 4. The CDR3 sequence is 14 residues long. Germline assignment: CDR1 SNHLY and CDR2 FYNNEI. CDR3 protein: CASSATSGKETQYF. Written as DNA, the CDR3 is TGTGCCAGCAGTGCCACTAGCGGAAAAGAGACCCAGTACTTC.

V gene TRBV5-6 combines with J gene TRBJ2-4; D uncertain. Trimming stripped 0 bases from V and 1 base from J, with 11 bases between. This CDR3 is built from 16 residues. Germline CDR1 and CDR2: SGHDT and YYEEEE. CDR3 sequence: CASSLVTEAAKNIQYF. The CDR3 region has the DNA TGTGCCAGCAGCTTGGTTACAGAAGCGGCCAAAAACATTCAGTACTTC.

The table lists this clonotype with many counts. The gene calls are TRBV29-1 and TRBJ1-1, with D possibly matching TRBD1 (5 bases). The CDR3 runs 14 residues. CDR1 and CDR2 from the germline V gene are SQVTM and ANQGSEA. V was pared by 2 bases and J by 5 bases, with 15 bases between. CDR3 DNA: TGCAGCGTTGAACTTGGGCAGGGATGGACTGAAGCTTTCTTT. Its protein product is CSVELGQGWTEAFF.

The chain recombines TRBV20-1 with TRBJ1-1; no reliable D call. CDR1 DFQATT and CDR2 SNEGSKA come from the germline V gene (reference sequence). The germline V and J ends were trimmed by 0 bases and 1 base, with 6 bases remaining between them. The CDR3 covers 13 residues. The CDR3 protein is CSARDLGNTEAFF. For the CDR3, the DNA is TGCAGTGCTAGAGATCTCGGGAACACTGAAGCTTTCTTT.

This chain uses TRBV7-9 with TRBJ1-4; D is unclear. Germline CDR1 SEHNR, CDR2 FQNEAQ (reference sequence). This CDR3 comprises 16 residues. V was cut by 3 bases and J by 5 bases, with 16 bases left in between. CDR3 in DNA: TGTGCCAGCAGCTTTACCCCGGGAGGGTGGAATGAAAAACTGTTTTTT. Protein sequence: CASSFTPGGWNEKLFF.

As regards this clonotype: A clone one base away is much larger, so this may be a read error. V gene TRBV12-3 or TRBV12-4 combines with J gene TRBJ1-2, with 11 positions matching TRBD1. The CDR3 spans 15 residues. V lost 8 bases, J lost 7 bases, and 12 bases stayed unmatched. CDR3 nucleotides: TGTGCCAGCGCCCCCGGGGACAGGGGGTTTTTTGGCTACACCTTC. Encoded protein: CASAPGDRGFFGYTF.

This clonotype was found a few times. An end of the junction differs from the germline gene, which may be a read error. CDR3 nucleotides: TGTGCTAGCAGCCCGACACGCCGAGAGACCCAGTACTTC. Its translation: CASSPTRRETQYF. The chain employs TRBV7-7 and TRBJ2-5; D call uncertain. The CDR3 is 13 amino acids. Germline V gene sequence: CDR1 SSHAT, CDR2 FNYEAQ (reference sequence).

In the case of this clonotype: This may be a read error, as it is one base from a much larger clone. It is unclear where the CDR3 begins or ends on the DNA, so no DNA is shown, and the CDR3 is as TCRdb lists it. This chain links TRBV20-1 with TRBJ1-2; the D call TRBD1 from the table was never checked on the DNA. The germline V gene has CDR1 DFQATT and CDR2 SNEGSKA (reference sequence). With termini counted, the CDR3 has 10 amino acids. CDR3 loop: CSVREYGCTF.

The table lists this clonotype with many counts. The rearrangement links TRBV28 to TRBJ2-7, with D tentatively TRBD1 (6 bases). CDR1 and CDR2 (germline): MDHEN, SYDVKM. CDR3 size: 14 residues. Trimming cost V 8 bases and J 4 bases, with 18 bases left between them. The CDR3 sequence: CASSRQVLVYEQYF. The CDR3 coding sequence is TGTGCCAGCTCCCGACAGGTCCTCGTATACGAGCAGTACTTC.

In this sample, this clonotype turned up a few times. The chain has TRBV18 and TRBJ1-1; D remains unclear. Trimming stripped 3 bases from V and 5 bases from J, with 13 bases between. CDR1 is KGHSH and CDR2 is LQKENI in the germline V gene. This CDR3 is built from 14 residues. The CDR3 DNA reads TGTGCCAGCTCACCTGTAGCCTCGCGGACTGAAGCTTTCTTT. This encodes CASSPVASRTEAFF.

This clonotype was counted between two and nine times. The missing conserved phenylalanine or tryptophan at the end of this CDR3 makes a read error likely. J is TRBJ2-7 and V is TRBV5-1, with 9 bases identical to TRBD1. This CDR3 has 14 amino acids. Trimming cost V 4 bases and J 4 bases; bases outside gene matches: 6. Germline V CDR1 and CDR2: SGHRS, YFSETQ. The CDR3 region has the DNA TGCGCCAGCAGCACCCGGGACAGGGTTTACGAGCAGTACCTC. Translation gives CASSTRDRVYEQYL.

The chain carries TRBV6-1 and TRBJ2-5, with D perhaps given as TRBD1 or TRBD2 (5 bases each). With 10 bases removed from V and 5 bases from J, the gap between germline ends came to 14 bases. CDR1 is MNHNS, CDR2 SASEGT, per germline. CDR3 size: 12 residues. Written as DNA, the CDR3 is TGTGCCACCCGGGACCTTGAGGAGACCCAGTACTTC. Translated, it gives CATRDLEETQYF.

This clonotype has a count of ten or more. The V gene is TRBV6-1, the J gene TRBJ1-1; 11 bases agree with TRBD1. The CDR3 length is 16 residues. Trimming at V came to 6 bases and at J to 2 bases, leaving 8 bases not matched to a gene. Germline V gene data show CDR1 as MNHNS and CDR2 as SASEGT. CDR3 region: CASSVRGQGANTEAFF. In DNA, the CDR3 is TGTGCCAGCAGCGTACGAGGACAGGGGGCCAACACTGAAGCTTTCTTT.

This clonotype was observed many times. The V call is TRBV19, the J call TRBJ2-7; 10 bases are shared with TRBD2. Germline CDR1 and CDR2: LNHDA and SQIVND (reference sequence). There are 15 residues in the CDR3. Losses at the gene ends were 6 bases for V and 4 bases for J; bases not matched to a gene: 9. DNA of the CDR3: TGTGCCAGTAGCCCCTCTAGCGGGAGTGGTTACGAGCAGTACTTC. It is translated as CASSPSSGSGYEQYF.

This clonotype appeared many times. The chain's CDR3 is CASSLSQGETYEQYF. CDR3 DNA: TGTGCCAGCAGTTTATCGCAGGGAGAGACCTACGAGCAGTACTTC. J is TRBJ2-7 and V is TRBV27; D assignment may be TRBD1 or TRBD2 (5 bases each). The CDR3 extends over 15 amino acids. Germline lookup yields CDR1 MNHEY and CDR2 SMNVEV (reference sequence). Trimming pared 0 bases from V and 2 bases from J, leaving 11 bases between.

In the case of this clonotype: Possible read error: a much larger clone is one base away. This likely comes from a read error, as the CDR3 has no conserved phenylalanine or tryptophan at its end. The chain is built from TRBV28 and TRBJ1-6; D is perhaps TRBD1 (5 bases). This CDR3 is 14 amino acids long. Germline-derived CDR1 and CDR2 are MDHEN and SYDVKM. Trimming removed 7 bases at V and 3 bases at J, with 10 bases between. CDR3 in DNA: TGTGCCAGCATCAGGGACGACTATAATTCACCCCTCCACTCT. It codes for CASIRDDYNSPLHS.

J is TRBJ2-1 and V is TRBV7-9; TRBD2 agrees at 8 bases. CDR1 and CDR2 (germline): SEHNR, FQNEAQ (reference sequence). The CDR3 sequence is 14 residues long. Trimming cost V 5 bases and J 10 bases; bases outside gene matches: 10. CDR3 protein: CASSLSAGATEQFF. The CDR3 DNA is TGTGCCAGCAGCCTCTCAGCGGGAGCCACAGAGCAGTTCTTC.

This clonotype showed up just a few times. With a much larger clone just one base away, this may be a read error. The chain has TRBV12-3 or TRBV12-4 and TRBJ2-5; 7 positions agree with TRBD1. CDR3 length: 14 residues. V gave up 6 bases and J gave up 2 bases; unmatched junction bases: 6. The CDR3 loop reads CASRGPGQQETQYF. The CDR3 DNA reads TGTGCCAGCAGGGGACCGGGACAGCAAGAGACCCAGTACTTC.

This clonotype was counted ten times or more. The chain couples TRBV12-3 or TRBV12-4 to TRBJ2-5; 7 bases fit TRBD1. CDR3 size: 12 residues. Trimming took 1 base from V and 9 from J; bases not matched to a gene: 2. The CDR3 DNA sequence: TGTGCCAGCAGTTTAGACACAGGGGCCCAGTACTTC. Translated: CASSLDTGAQYF.

The rearrangement links TRBV7-9 to TRBJ2-5; D is unclear. The germline V and J ends were trimmed by 0 bases and 2 bases, with 10 bases remaining between them. Looked up from germline, CDR1 is SEHNR and CDR2 is FQNEAQ (reference sequence). The CDR3 extends over 15 amino acids. CDR3 in amino acids: CASSLATILQETQYF. CDR3 nucleotide sequence: TGTGCCAGCAGCTTAGCGACGATATTACAAGAGACCCAGTACTTC.

This chain links TRBV7-2 with TRBJ1-3; 7 bases agree with TRBD1. The ends lost 0 bases at V and 4 bases at J; junction bases unmatched: 3. The CDR3 runs 15 residues. Germline V gene sequence: CDR1 SGHTA, CDR2 FQGNSA. In DNA form, the CDR3 reads TGTGCCAGCAGCTTAGCGCCAGGGGGGGGAAACACCATATATTTT. Protein: CASSLAPGGGNTIYF.

There are a few counts of this clonotype. The chain is built from TRBV3-1 and TRBJ2-7; 8 nucleotides line up with TRBD1. V lost 5 bases, J lost 2 bases, and 5 bases stayed unmatched. The CDR3 sequence is 14 residues long. From germline, CDR1 is LGHDT and CDR2 YNNKEL (reference sequence). The CDR3 sequence: CASSLRTGTYEQYF. The DNA of the CDR3 is TGTGCCAGCAGCTTGAGGACAGGGACCTACGAGCAGTACTTC.

The gene calls are TRBV6-2 or TRBV6-3 and TRBJ2-6, with 8 bases that match TRBD1. The V and J ends lost 2 bases and 2 bases, in that order; junction bases with no gene match: 5. The germline gives CDR1 MNHEY, CDR2 SVGEGT. The CDR3 is 17 amino acids. The CDR3 protein is CASSYIGTGTGANVLTF. CDR3 coding DNA: TGTGCCAGCAGTTACATTGGGACAGGTACTGGGGCCAACGTCCTGACTTTC.

This clonotype appeared many times. The rearrangement uses TRBV9 and TRBJ2-2; TRBD1 is a possible D gene (6 bases). Germline loops: CDR1 SGDLS, CDR2 YYNGEE. The CDR3 length is 15 residues. V lost 3 bases and J lost 5, with 14 bases in between. The chain's CDR3 is CASSAAGQGTGELFF. DNA of the CDR3: TGTGCCAGCAGCGCCGCTGGGCAGGGGACCGGGGAGCTGTTTTTT.

This chain joins TRBV9 and TRBJ2-5; 10 bases fit TRBD2. After removal of 2 bases from V and 2 bases from J, the junction contained 6 bases not matched to a gene. Germline V CDR1 and CDR2: SGDLS, YYNGEE. The length of the CDR3 is 16 residues. The CDR3 spells CASSVLGTSEQETQYF. The CDR3, as DNA: TGTGCCAGCAGCGTGCTAGGGACTAGCGAGCAAGAGACCCAGTACTTC. Drawing the rest from reference TRBV9 and TRBJ2-5, the complete variable domain is DSGVTQTPKHLITATGQRVTLRCSPRSGDLSVYWYQQSLDQGLQFLIQYYNGEERAKGNILERFSAQQFPDLHSELNLSSLELGDSALYFCASSVLGTSEQETQYFGPGTRLLVL.

To note about this clonotype: A single base separates this from a much larger clone, so it may be a read error. The CDR3 end shows no conserved phenylalanine or tryptophan, and so a read error is likely. The rearrangement links TRBV20-1 to TRBJ1-1; D uncertain. Germline-derived CDR1 and CDR2 are DFQATT and SNEGSKA (reference sequence). Trimming removed 6 bases at V and 0 bases at J, with 14 bases between. This CDR3 spans 14 amino acids. CDR3 nucleotide sequence: TGCAGTGCCCCAGTACCCGGAGTGAACACTGAAGCTTTCCTT. Translating it yields CSAPVPGVNTEAFL.

This chain joins TRBV7-2 and TRBJ2-5, with a tentative D call TRBD2 (5 bases). The germline gives CDR1 SGHTA, CDR2 FQGNSA. The CDR3 has 16 amino acids. The ends were cut back, 3 bases at V and 1 base at J, with 15 bases in the middle. CDR3 sequence reads: CASSLATGGPQETQYF. CDR3 bases: TGTGCCAGCAGCTTGGCCACTGGCGGGCCCCAAGAGACCCAGTACTTC.